This record looks at one TCR beta chain sequence and its context. Its antigen remains unknown. The table came from immunoSEQ multiplex PCR; TCRdb's copy has only in-frame clones and leaves some out. The sample shows about 55,000 clones, around 90% of them seen only once. This CDR3 spans 18 amino acids. J was trimmed by 3 bases and V by 0 bases; bases with no gene match: 7. Germline V lookup: CDR1 SGHVS, CDR2 FNYEAQ. These data are taken from a study of T cell responses to AZD1222 COVID-19 vaccine. Regarding the study as a whole: Repertoire sampling happened only post peak T cell response. There were mostly white British donors and more females than males, and clonal diversity was possibly underestimated. In the spike-specific TCR repertoire, nearly half reportedly target unmutated variant regions.

The specimen comprised peripheral blood, sampled on day 0 of AZD1222 vaccination. The clonotype originates from an adult in good health. The chain joins TRBV7-6 to TRBJ2-4; the match to TRBD2 covers 11 bases. This chain's CDR3 is CASSLASGRDLGKNIQYF. In DNA form, the CDR3 reads TGTGCCAGCAGCTTAGCTAGCGGGAGGGACCTAGGCAAAAACATTCAGTACTTC.